This T cell receptor beta chain was retrieved from a study of T-cell memory formation after mild COVID-19. This clonotype was found a few times. Trimming stripped 6 bases from V and 2 bases from J, with 11 bases between. This CDR3 region has 13 residues. Constant-segment primers and 5'RACE yielded cDNA libraries for TCR alpha and TCR beta, each carrying sample barcodes and UMIs. TCRdb reprocessed the 5' RACE reads with MiXCR, giving one entry per CDR3 protein. The repertoire holds some 97,000 distinct CDR3 sequences, over 8.5% seen once, with around 39% in the top ten. The source material was PBMCs or a T cell subset sorted from them (not recorded which). This receptor was obtained from a man between 18 and 29 years old who had mild COVID-19 (a few samples of this study predate the infection). Cell type and time point are not known. The chain has TRBV12-3 or TRBV12-4 and TRBJ2-7; perhaps TRBD2 as D (6 bases). The chain's CDR3 is CASSHGGPYEQYF. The CDR3 DNA reads TGTGCCAGCAGCCACGGGGGACCCTACGAGCAGTACTTC.